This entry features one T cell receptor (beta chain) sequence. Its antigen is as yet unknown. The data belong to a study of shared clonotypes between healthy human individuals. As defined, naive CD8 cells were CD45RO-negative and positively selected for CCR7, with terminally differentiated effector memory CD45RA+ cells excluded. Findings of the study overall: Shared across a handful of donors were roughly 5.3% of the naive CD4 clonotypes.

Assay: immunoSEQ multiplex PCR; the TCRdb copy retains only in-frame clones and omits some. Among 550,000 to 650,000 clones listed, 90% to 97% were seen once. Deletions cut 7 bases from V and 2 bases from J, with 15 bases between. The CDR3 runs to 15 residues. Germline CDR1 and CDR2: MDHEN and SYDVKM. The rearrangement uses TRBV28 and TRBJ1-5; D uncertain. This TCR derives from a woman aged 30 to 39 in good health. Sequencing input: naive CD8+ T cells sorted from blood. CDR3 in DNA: TGTGCCAGCAAAAGGTTGTCGATAGGCAATCAGCCCCAGCATTTT. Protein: CASKRLSIGNQPQHF. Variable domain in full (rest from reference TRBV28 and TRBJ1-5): DVKVTQSSRYLVKRTGEKVFLECVQDMDHENMFWYRQDPGLGLRLIYFSYDVKMKEKGDIPEGYSVSREKKERFSLILESASTNQTSMYLCASKRLSIGNQPQHFGDGTRLSIL.